The sample holds many counts of the clone carrying this T cell receptor beta chain. The antigen is not known. The data belong to a study of spatial heterogeneity in lung cancer. Points from the study as a whole: In blood, ubiquitous expanded tumor TCRs appeared more at resection than follow-up.

CDR1 DFQATT and CDR2 SNEGSKA come from the germline V gene (reference sequence). Trimming cost V 3 bases and J 4 bases; bases outside gene matches: 9. The CDR3 spans 15 residues. Stated time point: sample taken at primary tumor resection. Extraction of whole RNA from tumor, nontumor lung or frozen PBMC preceded unsorted sequencing. A single record per CDR3 protein comes from TCRdb applying MiXCR to the 5' RACE reads. The table lists about 5,100 distinct CDR3 sequences, over 25% of them singletons, with roughly 15% in the top ten. Material: PBMCs, obtained at surgery. V is TRBV20-1 and J is TRBJ2-7; TRBD2 aligns across 10 bases. This receptor was identified in a male donor with early-stage non-small cell lung cancer. The CDR3 spells CSASSLAGAGYEQYF. Here the CDR3 DNA reads TGCAGTGCTAGTTCGCTAGCGGGAGCGGGATACGAGCAGTACTTC.